This TCR beta chain stems from a study of blood T cell repertoires in COVID-19. Germline loops: CDR1 GTSNPN, CDR2 SVGIG (reference sequence). V was shortened by 6 bases and J by 1 base, with 18 bases between the two germline ends. The CDR3 covers 15 residues. This clone was seen only a few times. Clones were sequenced by immunoSEQ multiplex PCR, and TCRdb holds only the in-frame ones, with some missing. The table records some 110,000 clones, roughly four fifths of them present only once. V is TRBV30 and J is TRBJ1-1; possible D gene TRBD1, 5 bases. The clonotype comes from a man in his 70s with acute or convalescent COVID-19. Sequenced input: peripheral blood. CDR3 in amino acids: CACEYRRGRNTEAFF. The CDR3 coding sequence is TGTGCCTGCGAATACAGGAGGGGTCGGAACACTGAAGCTTTCTTT.